These T cell receptor beta chains were read from a single sample in a study of cytomegalovirus exposure and HLA in healthy donors. This table comes from immunoSEQ multiplex PCR, and its TCRdb copy is limited to in-frame clones, with some not included. The data show some 190,000 clones, around 85% seen once. The sequenced sample was PBMCs. Receptor source: a man between 18 and 29 years old in good health and CMV-seronegative. Both conserved end residues are part of each CDR3. The order of the fields is J gene, V gene, clone size, D gene, CDR3 DNA, CDR3 protein. A D gene is named only where the DNA matches it firmly. Some rows mark clone size as missing; the rest say once, few, many or name a class of expanded clone.

J gene: TRBJ2-3
V gene: TRBV6-6
clone size: .
D gene: .
CDR3 DNA: TGTGCCAGCATGGGAGCAGGACCAGATACGCAGTATTTT
CDR3 protein: CASMGAGPDTQYF

J gene: TRBJ2-7
V gene: TRBV28
clone size: .
D gene: TRBD1
CDR3 DNA: TGTGCCAGCCTGGGACAGATGCCCTACGAGCAGTACTTC
CDR3 protein: CASLGQMPYEQYF

J gene: TRBJ1-1
V gene: TRBV7-2
clone size: .
D gene: .
CDR3 DNA: TGTGCCAGCAGCCGAGGACAGAACACTGAAGCTTTCTTT
CDR3 protein: CASSRGQNTEAFF

J gene: TRBJ2-7
V gene: TRBV28
clone size: .
D gene: TRBD2
CDR3 DNA: TGTGCCAGCAGTTTATGGGGCGGGAGCTCCTACGAGCAGTACTTC
CDR3 protein: CASSLWGGSSYEQYF

J gene: TRBJ2-1
V gene: TRBV7-9
clone size: .
D gene: TRBD1
CDR3 DNA: TGTGCCAGCAGCTTTGGGACAGGGCGCCCCTACAATGAGCAGTTCTTC
CDR3 protein: CASSFGTGRPYNEQFF

J gene: TRBJ2-3
V gene: TRBV2
clone size: .
D gene: .
CDR3 DNA: TGTGCCAGCAGGCTGGGGGGTATACGCACAGATACGCAGTATTTT
CDR3 protein: CASRLGGIRTDTQYF

J gene: TRBJ1-1
V gene: TRBV18
clone size: .
D gene: .
CDR3 DNA: TGTGCCAGCTCACCACTTGGACAGCCCATGAACACTGAAGCTTTCTTT
CDR3 protein: CASSPLGQPMNTEAFF

J gene: TRBJ1-2
V gene: TRBV10-3
clone size: .
D gene: .
CDR3 DNA: TGTGCCATCAGTGCGAGTCCCGGGGAATGGACCGATGGCTACACCTTC
CDR3 protein: CAISASPGEWTDGYTF

J gene: TRBJ2-1
V gene: TRBV9
clone size: .
D gene: TRBD2
CDR3 DNA: TGTGCCAGCAGCGTAGGCCTAGCGGGAGTGGGTTCGGTTGAGCAGTTCTTC
CDR3 protein: CASSVGLAGVGSVEQFF

J gene: TRBJ2-2
V gene: TRBV7-9
clone size: .
D gene: TRBD2
CDR3 DNA: TGTGCCAGCAGCTACAAAACCGGGACTAGCCGCACCGGGGAGCTGTTTTTT
CDR3 protein: CASSYKTGTSRTGELFF

J gene: TRBJ2-3
V gene: TRBV4-1
clone size: .
D gene: .
CDR3 DNA: TGCGCCAGCAGCCATATATGGGGGCCCACAGATACGCAGTATTTT
CDR3 protein: CASSHIWGPTDTQYF

J gene: TRBJ1-2
V gene: TRBV6-5
clone size: .
D gene: .
CDR3 DNA: TGTGCCAGCAGTTATAGGGGTAAATTCTATGGCTACACCTTC
CDR3 protein: CASSYRGKFYGYTF

J gene: TRBJ1-5
V gene: TRBV6-1
clone size: few
D gene: .
CDR3 DNA: TGTGCCAGCAGTGAAAGGATAGGGGACACGCCTTATAGCAATCAGCCCCAGCATTTT
CDR3 protein: CASSERIGDTPYSNQPQHF

J gene: TRBJ2-7
V gene: TRBV4-1
clone size: .
D gene: TRBD1
CDR3 DNA: TGCGCCAGCAGCCAAGAGCCGGGACAGGGGGCCTACGAGCAGTACTTC
CDR3 protein: CASSQEPGQGAYEQYF

J gene: TRBJ2-7
V gene: TRBV7-6
clone size: .
D gene: .
CDR3 DNA: TGTGCCAGCAGCTCCCAACCCGGACTCGACGAGCAGTACTTC
CDR3 protein: CASSSQPGLDEQYF

J gene: TRBJ1-2
V gene: TRBV7-9
clone size: .
D gene: TRBD1
CDR3 DNA: TGTGCCAGCAGCTTATCCCACAGGGGGCTGGGCTACACCTTC
CDR3 protein: CASSLSHRGLGYTF

J gene: TRBJ2-3
V gene: TRBV9
clone size: few
D gene: .
CDR3 DNA: TGTGCCAGCAGCGTAGGAGGAGATCCCACAGATACGCAGTATTTT
CDR3 protein: CASSVGGDPTDTQYF

J gene: TRBJ2-3
V gene: TRBV6-4
clone size: .
D gene: TRBD2
CDR3 DNA: TGTGCCAGCAGTGAAGGGACTAGTCGTTCAGATACGCAGTATTTT
CDR3 protein: CASSEGTSRSDTQYF

J gene: TRBJ2-7
V gene: TRBV6-5
clone size: .
D gene: TRBD1
CDR3 DNA: TGTGCCAGCAGCTCCCGGGACAGGGGACCCTACGAGCAGTACTTC
CDR3 protein: CASSSRDRGPYEQYF

J gene: TRBJ2-7
V gene: TRBV7-9
clone size: .
D gene: TRBD2
CDR3 DNA: TGTTCCAGCAGCCCCCGGCTGGGGCTAGCGGGAAACTCCTACGAGCAGTACTTC
CDR3 protein: CSSSPRLGLAGNSYEQYF

J gene: TRBJ2-1
V gene: TRBV9
clone size: .
D gene: .
CDR3 DNA: TGTGCCAGCAGCGTAGGTAGCTATGAGCAGTTCTTC
CDR3 protein: CASSVGSYEQFF

J gene: TRBJ2-1
V gene: TRBV29-1
clone size: .
D gene: TRBD1
CDR3 DNA: TGCAGCGCCCCCCGGGACAGGGCGGGTAATGAGCAGTTCTTC
CDR3 protein: CSAPRDRAGNEQFF

J gene: TRBJ2-7
V gene: TRBV7-9
clone size: .
D gene: .
CDR3 DNA: TGTGCCAGCAGCCCCGGGCCCAGGAGGACGGGCGAGCAGTACTTC
CDR3 protein: CASSPGPRRTGEQYF

J gene: TRBJ2-5
V gene: TRBV18
clone size: .
D gene: .
CDR3 DNA: TGTGCCAGCTCACCTTCTAACCTTGGACTTAGTCTGCAAGAGACCCAGTACTTC
CDR3 protein: CASSPSNLGLSLQETQYF

J gene: TRBJ2-7
V gene: TRBV10-2
clone size: .
D gene: TRBD1
CDR3 DNA: TGCGCCAGCAGGGAGAGTCCCGGGACAGGGTCTTACGAGCAGTACTTC
CDR3 protein: CASRESPGTGSYEQYF

J gene: TRBJ2-1
V gene: TRBV19
clone size: .
D gene: TRBD2
CDR3 DNA: TGTGCCAGTAGTAAAGGACTAGCGGGTCCCAATGAGCAGTTCTTC
CDR3 protein: CASSKGLAGPNEQFF

J gene: TRBJ1-2
V gene: TRBV25-1
clone size: few
D gene: .
CDR3 DNA: TGTGCCAGCAGTGAATCAAGGGATGTCTGGGACACCTACTATGGCTACACCTTC
CDR3 protein: CASSESRDVWDTYYGYTF

J gene: TRBJ1-3
V gene: TRBV6-5
clone size: once
D gene: .
CDR3 DNA: TGTGCCAGCAAGGTGGAGGGGGGAAACACCATATATTTT
CDR3 protein: CASKVEGGNTIYF

J gene: TRBJ2-5
V gene: TRBV30
clone size: once
D gene: TRBD1
CDR3 DNA: TGTGCCTGGAGCGGGACAGGTGGGGAGACCCAGTACTTC
CDR3 protein: CAWSGTGGETQYF

J gene: TRBJ1-1
V gene: TRBV7-2
clone size: .
D gene: .
CDR3 DNA: TGTGCCAGCAGCCGTTCGTGGGTTGAGGGTGAAGCTTTCTTT
CDR3 protein: CASSRSWVEGEAFF

J gene: TRBJ2-3
V gene: TRBV5-5
clone size: .
D gene: .
CDR3 DNA: TGTGCCAGCAGCTATATCACAGATACGCAGTATTTT
CDR3 protein: CASSYITDTQYF

J gene: TRBJ2-7
V gene: TRBV9
clone size: .
D gene: TRBD2
CDR3 DNA: TGTGCCAGCAGCCCCGGACTAGCGGGGGGGTTCAGCTCCTACGAGCAGTACTTC
CDR3 protein: CASSPGLAGGFSSYEQYF

J gene: TRBJ2-7
V gene: TRBV23-1
clone size: .
D gene: .
CDR3 DNA: TGCGCCAGCAGTCCTAAGAGTACCTACGAGCAGTACTTC
CDR3 protein: CASSPKSTYEQYF

J gene: TRBJ2-1
V gene: TRBV18
clone size: .
D gene: TRBD2
CDR3 DNA: TGTGCCAGCTCACCGACGGGGGGAAGCTCCTACAATGAGCAGTTCTTC
CDR3 protein: CASSPTGGSSYNEQFF

J gene: TRBJ2-3
V gene: TRBV5-1
clone size: .
D gene: .
CDR3 DNA: TGCGCCAGCAGCTTGGATCGCGGGGGCAGCACAGATACGCAGTATTTT
CDR3 protein: CASSLDRGGSTDTQYF

J gene: TRBJ1-4
V gene: TRBV25-1
clone size: .
D gene: .
CDR3 DNA: TGTGCCAGCAGTGCCAGGTTAGCAACTAATGAAAAACTGTTTTTT
CDR3 protein: CASSARLATNEKLFF

J gene: TRBJ2-7
V gene: TRBV6-1
clone size: .
D gene: TRBD2
CDR3 DNA: TGTGCCAGCAGTGAACTGGGACTAGCGGGAGGCTACCCGGCGGAGCAGTACTTC
CDR3 protein: CASSELGLAGGYPAEQYF

J gene: TRBJ1-4
V gene: TRBV27
clone size: .
D gene: .
CDR3 DNA: TGTGCCAGCAGTCCCCGGGCAGGGCCAGAGAAACTGTTTTTT
CDR3 protein: CASSPRAGPEKLFF

J gene: TRBJ2-2
V gene: TRBV19
clone size: few
D gene: .
CDR3 DNA: TGTGCCAGTAGTATTATGGCAGGGGTGTACACCGGGGAGCTGTTTTTT
CDR3 protein: CASSIMAGVYTGELFF

J gene: TRBJ1-1
V gene: TRBV6-5
clone size: .
D gene: .
CDR3 DNA: TGTGCCAGCAGTTACTCGTTCAAGAACACTGAAGCTTTCTTT
CDR3 protein: CASSYSFKNTEAFF

J gene: TRBJ2-1
V gene: TRBV9
clone size: .
D gene: .
CDR3 DNA: TGTGCCAGCAGCGTAGGTCAGTCCTCCGGGGTTTACAATGAGCAGTTCTTC
CDR3 protein: CASSVGQSSGVYNEQFF